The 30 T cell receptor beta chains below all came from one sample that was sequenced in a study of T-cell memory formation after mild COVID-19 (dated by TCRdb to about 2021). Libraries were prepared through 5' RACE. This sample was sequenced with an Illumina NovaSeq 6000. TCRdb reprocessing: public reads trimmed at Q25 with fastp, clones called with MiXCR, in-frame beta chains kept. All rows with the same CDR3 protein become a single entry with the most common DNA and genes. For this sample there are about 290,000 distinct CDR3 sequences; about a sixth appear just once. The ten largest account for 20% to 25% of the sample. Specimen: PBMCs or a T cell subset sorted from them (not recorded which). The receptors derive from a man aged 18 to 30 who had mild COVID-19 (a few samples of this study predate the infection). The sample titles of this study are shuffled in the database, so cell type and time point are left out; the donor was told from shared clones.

CDR3 coding DNA: TGTGCCAGCAGTCCGGGACAGGGGGCTCGGACTGAAGCTTTCTTT. This encodes CASSPGQGARTEAFF. The J gene is TRBJ1-1, the V gene TRBV2; 12 positions agree with TRBD1. Unmatched junction bases numbered 6, after V lost 5 bases and J lost 5 bases. Germline loops: CDR1 SNHLY, CDR2 FYNNEI. CDR3 length: 15 residues.

The CDR3: CASSEAGLGIQAFF. CDR3 bases: TGTGCCAGCAGTGAAGCGGGCCTGGGCATCCAAGCTTTCTTT. The chain recombines TRBV6-1 with TRBJ1-1; D is ambiguous. This CDR3 has 14 residues. Germline V gene data show CDR1 as MNHNS and CDR2 as SASEGT. Between the trimmed V and J ends, which lost 0 bases and 9 bases, there was a span of 14 bases.

The CDR3 is CASSPDEAGGRVFF. The CDR3, as DNA: TGCGCCAGCAGCCCCGACGAGGCGGGGGGTAGGGTGTTTTTT. The V call is TRBV5-1, the J call TRBJ2-2; 8 positions match TRBD2. The CDR3 loop spans 14 amino acids. Germline CDR1 SGHRS, CDR2 YFSETQ. Trimming took 4 bases from V and 15 from J; bases not matched to a gene: 14.

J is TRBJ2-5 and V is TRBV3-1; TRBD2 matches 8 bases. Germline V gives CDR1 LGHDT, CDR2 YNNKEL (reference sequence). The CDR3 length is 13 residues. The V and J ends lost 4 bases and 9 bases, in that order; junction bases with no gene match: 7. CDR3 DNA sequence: TGTGCCAGCAGCCCCCTTCCGGGGGGGGCCCAGTACTTC. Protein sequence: CASSPLPGGAQYF.

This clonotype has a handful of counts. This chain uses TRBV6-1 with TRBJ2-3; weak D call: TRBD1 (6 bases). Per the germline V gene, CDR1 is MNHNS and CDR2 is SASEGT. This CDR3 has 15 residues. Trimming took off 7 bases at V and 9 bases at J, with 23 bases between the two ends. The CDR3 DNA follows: TGTGCCAGCAATCCACTACTTACAGGGACCCAGACGCAGTATTTT. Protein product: CASNPLLTGTQTQYF.

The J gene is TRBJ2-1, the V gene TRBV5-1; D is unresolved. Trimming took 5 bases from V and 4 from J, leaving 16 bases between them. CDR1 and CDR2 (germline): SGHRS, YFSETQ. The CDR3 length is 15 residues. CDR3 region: CASRGTAESYNEQFF. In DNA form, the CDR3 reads TGCGCCAGCAGAGGCACCGCCGAAAGTTACAATGAGCAGTTCTTC.

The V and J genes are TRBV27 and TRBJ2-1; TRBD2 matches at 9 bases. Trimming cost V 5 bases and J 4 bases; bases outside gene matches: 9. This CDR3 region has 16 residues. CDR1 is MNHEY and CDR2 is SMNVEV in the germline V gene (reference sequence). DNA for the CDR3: TGTGCCAGCAGTCCGGCTAGCGGGGTCCCTTACAATGAGCAGTTCTTC. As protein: CASSPASGVPYNEQFF.

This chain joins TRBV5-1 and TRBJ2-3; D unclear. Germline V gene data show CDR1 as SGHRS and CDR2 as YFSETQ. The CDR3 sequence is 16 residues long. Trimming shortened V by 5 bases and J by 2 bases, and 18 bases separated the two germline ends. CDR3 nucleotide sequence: TGCGCCAGCAGTGTGAGGTCGGTACGGAACACAGATACGCAGTATTTT. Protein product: CASSVRSVRNTDTQYF.

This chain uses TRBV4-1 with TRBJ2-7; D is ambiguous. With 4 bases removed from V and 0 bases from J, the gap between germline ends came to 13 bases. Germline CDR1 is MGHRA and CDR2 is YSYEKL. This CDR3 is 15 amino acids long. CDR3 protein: CASSPSLLSSYEQYF. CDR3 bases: TGCGCCAGCAGCCCGAGTCTCCTGAGCTCCTACGAGCAGTACTTC.

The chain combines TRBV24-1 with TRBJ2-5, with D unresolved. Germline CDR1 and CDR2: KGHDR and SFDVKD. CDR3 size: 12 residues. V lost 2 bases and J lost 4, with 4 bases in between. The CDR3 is CATSDWGETQYF. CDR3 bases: TGTGCCACCAGTGATTGGGGAGAGACCCAGTACTTC.

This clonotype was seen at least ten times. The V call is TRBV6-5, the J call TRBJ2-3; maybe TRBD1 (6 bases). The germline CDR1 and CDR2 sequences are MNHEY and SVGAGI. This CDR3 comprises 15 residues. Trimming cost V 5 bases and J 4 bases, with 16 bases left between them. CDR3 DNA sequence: TGTGCCAGCAGTCCCGGGACATTGGGCCCAGATACGCAGTATTTT. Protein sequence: CASSPGTLGPDTQYF.

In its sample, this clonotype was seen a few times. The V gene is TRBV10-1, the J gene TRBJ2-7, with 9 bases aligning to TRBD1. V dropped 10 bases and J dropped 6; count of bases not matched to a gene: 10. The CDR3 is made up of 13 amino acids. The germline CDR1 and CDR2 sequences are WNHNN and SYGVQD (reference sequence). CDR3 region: CANRDRDATEQYV. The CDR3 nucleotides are TGCGCCAACCGGGACAGGGATGCTACCGAGCAGTACGTC.

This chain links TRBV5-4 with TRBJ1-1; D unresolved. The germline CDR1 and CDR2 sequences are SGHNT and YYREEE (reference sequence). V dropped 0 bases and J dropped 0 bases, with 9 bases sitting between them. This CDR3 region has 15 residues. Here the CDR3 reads CASSLVQTMNTEAFF. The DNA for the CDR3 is TGTGCCAGCAGCTTGGTTCAGACTATGAACACTGAAGCTTTCTTT.

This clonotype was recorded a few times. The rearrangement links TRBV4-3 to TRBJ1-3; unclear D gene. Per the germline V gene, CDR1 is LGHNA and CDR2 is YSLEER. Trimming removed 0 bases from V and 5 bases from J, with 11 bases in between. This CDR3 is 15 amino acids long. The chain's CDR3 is CASSQDQAGRNTIYF. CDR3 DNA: TGCGCCAGCAGCCAAGATCAGGCAGGACGAAACACCATATATTTT.

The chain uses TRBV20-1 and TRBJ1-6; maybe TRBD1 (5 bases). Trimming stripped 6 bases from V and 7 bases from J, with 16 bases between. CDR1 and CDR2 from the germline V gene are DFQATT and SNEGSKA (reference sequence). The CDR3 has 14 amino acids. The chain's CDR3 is CSAQTQGHNSPLHF. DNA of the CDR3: TGCAGTGCACAGACCCAGGGTCACAATTCACCCCTCCACTTT.

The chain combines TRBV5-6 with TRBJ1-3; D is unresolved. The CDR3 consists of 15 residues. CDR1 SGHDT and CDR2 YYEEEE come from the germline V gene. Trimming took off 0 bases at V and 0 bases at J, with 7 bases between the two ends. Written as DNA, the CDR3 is TGTGCCAGCAGCTTGGCCTGGAACTCTGGAAACACCATATATTTT. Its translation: CASSLAWNSGNTIYF.

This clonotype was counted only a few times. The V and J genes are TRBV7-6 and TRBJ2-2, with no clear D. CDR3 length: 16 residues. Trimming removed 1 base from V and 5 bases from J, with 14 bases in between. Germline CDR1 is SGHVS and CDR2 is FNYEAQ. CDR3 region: CASSLGSGARTGELFF. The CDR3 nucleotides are TGTGCCAGCAGCTTAGGGTCCGGAGCGAGGACCGGGGAGCTGTTTTTT.

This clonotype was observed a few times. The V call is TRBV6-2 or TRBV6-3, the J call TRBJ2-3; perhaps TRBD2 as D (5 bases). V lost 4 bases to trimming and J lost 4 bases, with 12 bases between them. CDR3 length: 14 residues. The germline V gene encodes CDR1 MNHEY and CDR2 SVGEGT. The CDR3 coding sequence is TGTGCCAGCAGTTCCACACTAGGTCCAGATACGCAGTATTTT. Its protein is CASSSTLGPDTQYF.

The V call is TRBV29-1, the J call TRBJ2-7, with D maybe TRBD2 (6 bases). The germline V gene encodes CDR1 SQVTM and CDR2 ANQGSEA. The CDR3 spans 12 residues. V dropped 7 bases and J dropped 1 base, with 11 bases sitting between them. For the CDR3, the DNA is TGCAGCGCCGCGGGGAATTCCTACGAGCAGTACTTC. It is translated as CSAAGNSYEQYF.

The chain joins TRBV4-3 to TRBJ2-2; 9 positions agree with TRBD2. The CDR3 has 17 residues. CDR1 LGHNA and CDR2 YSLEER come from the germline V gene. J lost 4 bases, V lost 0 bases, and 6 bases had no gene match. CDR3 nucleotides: TGCGCCAGCAGCCAAGAGATAAGCGGGGGGTTCACCGGGGAGCTGTTTTTT. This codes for CASSQEISGGFTGELFF.

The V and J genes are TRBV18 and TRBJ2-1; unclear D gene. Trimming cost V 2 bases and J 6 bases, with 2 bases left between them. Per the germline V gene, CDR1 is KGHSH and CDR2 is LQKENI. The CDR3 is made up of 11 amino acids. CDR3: CASSPSNEQFF. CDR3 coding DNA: TGTGCCAGCTCACCATCCAATGAGCAGTTCTTC.

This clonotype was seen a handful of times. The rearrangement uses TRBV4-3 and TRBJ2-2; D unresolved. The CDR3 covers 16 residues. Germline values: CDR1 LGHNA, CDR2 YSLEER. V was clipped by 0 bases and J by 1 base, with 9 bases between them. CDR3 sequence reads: CASSQDRSENTGELFF. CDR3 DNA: TGCGCCAGCAGCCAAGATAGGAGCGAGAACACCGGGGAGCTGTTTTTT.

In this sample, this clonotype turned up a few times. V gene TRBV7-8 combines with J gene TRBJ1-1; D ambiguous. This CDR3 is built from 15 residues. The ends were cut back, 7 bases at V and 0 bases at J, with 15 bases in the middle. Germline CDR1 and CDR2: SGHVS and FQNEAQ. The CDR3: CASIPAGRVNTEAFF. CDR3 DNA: TGTGCCAGCATCCCAGCGGGAAGGGTGAACACTGAAGCTTTCTTT.

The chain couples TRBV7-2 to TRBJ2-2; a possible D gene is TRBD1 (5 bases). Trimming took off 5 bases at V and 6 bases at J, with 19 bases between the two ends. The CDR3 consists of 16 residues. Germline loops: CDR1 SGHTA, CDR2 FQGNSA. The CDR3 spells CASSPFRVGVAGELFF. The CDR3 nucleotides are TGTGCCAGCAGCCCCTTTAGGGTAGGGGTCGCCGGGGAGCTGTTTTTT.

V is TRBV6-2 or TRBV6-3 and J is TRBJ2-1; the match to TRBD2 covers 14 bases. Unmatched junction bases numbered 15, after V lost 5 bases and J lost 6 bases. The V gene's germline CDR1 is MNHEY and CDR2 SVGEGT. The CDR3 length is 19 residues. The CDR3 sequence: CASSDPAGTSGGLLNEQFF. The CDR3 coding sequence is TGTGCCAGCAGTGACCCTGCCGGGACTAGCGGGGGCCTCCTCAATGAGCAGTTCTTC.

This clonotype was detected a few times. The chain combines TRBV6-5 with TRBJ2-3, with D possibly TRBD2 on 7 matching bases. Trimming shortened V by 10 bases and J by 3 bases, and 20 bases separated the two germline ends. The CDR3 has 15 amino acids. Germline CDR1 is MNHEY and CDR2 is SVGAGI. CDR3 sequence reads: CATRGFRGATDTQYF. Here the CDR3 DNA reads TGTGCCACCAGAGGGTTCCGGGGGGCAACAGATACGCAGTATTTT.

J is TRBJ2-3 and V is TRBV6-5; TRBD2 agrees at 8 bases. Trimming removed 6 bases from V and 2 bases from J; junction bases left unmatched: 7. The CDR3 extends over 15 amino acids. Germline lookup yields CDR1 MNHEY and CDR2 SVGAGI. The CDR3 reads CASSRTSMSTDTQYF. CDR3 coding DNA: TGTGCCAGCAGCCGGACTAGCATGTCCACAGATACGCAGTATTTT.

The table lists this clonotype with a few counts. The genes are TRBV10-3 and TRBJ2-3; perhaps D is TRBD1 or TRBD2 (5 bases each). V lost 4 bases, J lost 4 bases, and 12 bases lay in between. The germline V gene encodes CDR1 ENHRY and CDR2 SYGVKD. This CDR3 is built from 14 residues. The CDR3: CAISGFGASDTQYF. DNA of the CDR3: TGTGCCATCAGTGGTTTCGGGGCCTCAGATACGCAGTATTTT.

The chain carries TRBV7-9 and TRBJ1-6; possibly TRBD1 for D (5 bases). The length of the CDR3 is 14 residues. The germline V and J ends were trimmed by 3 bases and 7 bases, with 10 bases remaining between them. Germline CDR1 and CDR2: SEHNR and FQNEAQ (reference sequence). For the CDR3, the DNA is TGTGCCAGCAGCTTTCAGGGCAGGAATTCACCCCTCCACTTT. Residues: CASSFQGRNSPLHF.

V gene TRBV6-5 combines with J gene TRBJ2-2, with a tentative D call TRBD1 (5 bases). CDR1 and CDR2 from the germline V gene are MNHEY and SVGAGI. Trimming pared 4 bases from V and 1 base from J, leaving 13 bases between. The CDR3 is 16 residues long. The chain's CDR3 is CASSLRTHGNTGELFF. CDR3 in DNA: TGTGCCAGCAGTTTAAGGACACATGGGAACACCGGGGAGCTGTTTTTT.